The 13 T cell receptor beta chains reported below all come from one sample, sequenced in a study of identical twins (TCRdb year 2016). The library was built by means of 5' RACE. The sequencing machine was an Illumina HiSeq 2000. The public sequencing data were trimmed at Q25 with fastp and processed into clonotypes with MiXCR by TCRdb, which kept only in-frame beta chains. Rows with a matching CDR3 protein are joined into one entry that keeps the most common DNA and genes. This sample lists hundreds of thousands of distinct CDR3 sequences; 9% to 15% were detected once. About 1.6% of the sample goes to the ten largest clones. The sample was also linked to a second study, of yellow fever vaccine responses in identical twins.

Sequencing was performed on PBMCs. These receptors all come from a woman under 30 in good health.

This clonotype has only a few counts. The J gene is TRBJ2-1, the V gene TRBV12-3 or TRBV12-4; D tentatively fits TRBD1 or TRBD2 (5 bases each). This CDR3 region has 17 residues. V lost 6 bases, J lost 5 bases, and 23 bases lay in between. The CDR3 region has the DNA TGTGCCAGCAGGGTGGGCTCCGGGGCCCTACAGGACAATGAGCAGTTCTTC. Translated, it gives CASRVGSGALQDNEQFF.

The V and J genes are TRBV29-1 and TRBJ2-2; D unclear. The V and J ends lost 6 bases and 4 bases respectively, with 9 bases between them. Germline lookup yields CDR1 SQVTM and CDR2 ANQGSEA. This CDR3 region has 12 residues. CDR3 region: CSVAAFTGELFF. The CDR3 bases are TGCAGCGTGGCCGCATTCACCGGGGAGCTGTTTTTT.

This clonotype occurred many times. V gene TRBV12-3 or TRBV12-4 combines with J gene TRBJ1-5; possibly TRBD1 for D (6 bases). V was pared by 1 base and J by 4 bases, with 11 bases between. The length of the CDR3 is 15 residues. CDR3 coding DNA: TGTGCCAGCAGTTTAGGGGACACCTTTAATCAGCCCCAGCATTTT. It codes for CASSLGDTFNQPQHF.

This chain links TRBV12-3 or TRBV12-4 with TRBJ2-1, with a tentative D call TRBD1 (6 bases). V lost 7 bases to trimming and J lost 8 bases, with 15 bases between them. The CDR3 runs to 13 residues. The CDR3 sequence is CASILRGLDEQFF. CDR3 nucleotide sequence: TGTGCCAGCATCCTCAGGGGCCTGGATGAGCAGTTCTTC.

The chain combines TRBV2 with TRBJ1-2, with D possibly TRBD1 on 5 matching bases. Germline V gene sequence: CDR1 SNHLY, CDR2 FYNNEI. Trimming left V 10 bases short and J 2 bases short, with 14 bases between. The CDR3 consists of 13 residues. CDR3 coding DNA: TGTGCCACCGGGGGGGTTGAGAACTATGGCTACACCTTC. Encoded protein: CATGGVENYGYTF. The full variable domain, rest sourced from reference TRBV2 and TRBJ1-2, is EPEVTQTPSHQVTQMGQEVILRCVPISNHLYFYWYRQILGQKVEFLVSFYNNEISEKSEIFDDQFSVERPDGSNFTLKIRSTKLEDSAMYFCATGGVENYGYTFGSGTRLTVV.

The genes are TRBV11-2 and TRBJ2-3; a possible D gene is TRBD2 (5 bases). The CDR3 totals 15 residues. Trimming stripped 5 bases from V and 2 bases from J, with 14 bases between. CDR1 is SGHAT and CDR2 is FQNNGV in the germline V gene. CDR3 sequence: CASSTTSFPTDTQYF. CDR3 in DNA: TGTGCCAGCAGCACCACTAGTTTCCCCACAGATACGCAGTATTTT.

This chain uses TRBV27 with TRBJ2-2; D might be TRBD2 (6 bases). The germline V gene encodes CDR1 MNHEY and CDR2 SMNVEV (reference sequence). V was cut by 6 bases and J by 5 bases, with 13 bases left in between. CDR3 length: 14 amino acids. In nucleotides, the CDR3 is TGTGCCAGCAGACGGGAGCTCCGTACCGGGGAGCTGTTTTTT. Residues: CASRRELRTGELFF.

This clonotype has a handful of counts. CDR3 nucleotides: TGCGCCAGCAGCCAAGAAGGAGCAGTGAACACTGAAGCTTTCTTT. Protein sequence: CASSQEGAVNTEAFF. V usage is TRBV4-1 and J usage is TRBJ1-1; D gene ambiguous. The CDR3 contains 15 residues. The germline V and J ends were trimmed by 0 bases and 0 bases, with 8 bases remaining between them. Germline-derived CDR1 and CDR2 are MGHRA and YSYEKL.

The sample holds a few counts of this clonotype. The chain has TRBV24-1 and TRBJ1-2; 8 positions agree with TRBD1. Germline V gives CDR1 KGHDR, CDR2 SFDVKD. J gave up 7 bases and V 4 bases, and 13 bases lay outside the gene matches. The CDR3 extends over 16 amino acids. In DNA form, the CDR3 reads TGTGCCACCAGTGAATCCCCGGGACAGGCCGGGGGTGGCTACACCTTC. This encodes CATSESPGQAGGGYTF.

The CDR3 loop reads CASSWVFRGDNEQFF. CDR3 DNA sequence: TGTGCCAGCAGTTGGGTCTTTCGGGGAGATAATGAGCAGTTCTTC. V usage is TRBV12-3 or TRBV12-4 and J usage is TRBJ2-1, with TRBD2 as a possible D gene (5 bases). V lost 4 bases and J 7 bases, leaving 17 bases between the germline ends. CDR3 length equals 15 residues.

The V gene is TRBV10-3, the J gene TRBJ2-7; D is unresolved. The CDR3 consists of 16 residues. Trimming took 0 bases from V and 2 from J, leaving 14 bases between them. Germline CDR1 and CDR2: ENHRY and SYGVKD. CDR3 residues: CAISESDGPSTYEQYF. The DNA for the CDR3 is TGTGCCATCAGTGAGTCGGACGGGCCCTCCACCTACGAGCAGTACTTC.

The sample holds a few counts of this clonotype. The chain couples TRBV24-1 to TRBJ2-3; possibly TRBD1 for D (6 bases). The V end lost 2 bases, the J end lost 2 bases, and 7 bases lay between the germline ends. Per germline, CDR1 KGHDR and CDR2 SFDVKD. The CDR3 contains 14 residues. The CDR3 here is CATSDWDNTDTQYF. The CDR3 nucleotides are TGTGCCACCAGTGATTGGGACAACACAGATACGCAGTATTTT.

The chain recombines TRBV12-3 or TRBV12-4 with TRBJ1-4; D ambiguous. This CDR3 has 13 residues. The V gene lost 10 bases and the J gene lost 3 bases, with 12 bases spanning the gap. The CDR3: CATAGVANEKLFF. The CDR3 region has the DNA TGTGCCACCGCTGGGGTTGCTAATGAAAAACTGTTTTTT.